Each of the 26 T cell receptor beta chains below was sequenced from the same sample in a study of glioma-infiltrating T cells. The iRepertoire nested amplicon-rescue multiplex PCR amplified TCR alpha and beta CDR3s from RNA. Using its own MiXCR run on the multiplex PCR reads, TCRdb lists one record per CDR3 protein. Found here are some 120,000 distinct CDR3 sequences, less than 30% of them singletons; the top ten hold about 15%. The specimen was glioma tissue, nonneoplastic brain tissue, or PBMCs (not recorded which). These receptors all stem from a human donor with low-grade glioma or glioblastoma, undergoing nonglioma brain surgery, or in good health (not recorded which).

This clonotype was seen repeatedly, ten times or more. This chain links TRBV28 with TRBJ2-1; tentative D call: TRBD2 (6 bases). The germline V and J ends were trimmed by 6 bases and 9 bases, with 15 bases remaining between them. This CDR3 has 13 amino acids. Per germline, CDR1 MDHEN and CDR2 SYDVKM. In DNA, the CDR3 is TGTGCCAGCAGCTCCGGAGGGACCCGTGAGCAGTTCTTC. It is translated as CASSSGGTREQFF. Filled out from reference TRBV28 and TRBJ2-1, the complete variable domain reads DVKVTQSSRYLVKRTGEKVFLECVQDMDHENMFWYRQDPGLGLRLIYFSYDVKMKEKGDIPEGYSVSREKKERFSLILESASTNQTSMYLCASSSGGTREQFFGPGTRLTVL.

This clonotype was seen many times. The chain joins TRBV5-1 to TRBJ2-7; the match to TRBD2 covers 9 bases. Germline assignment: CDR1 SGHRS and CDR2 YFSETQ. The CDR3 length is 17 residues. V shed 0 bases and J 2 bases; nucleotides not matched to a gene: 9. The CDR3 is CASSLELAGGTAYEQYF. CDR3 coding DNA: TGCGCCAGCAGCTTGGAACTAGCGGGCGGCACTGCCTACGAGCAGTACTTC.

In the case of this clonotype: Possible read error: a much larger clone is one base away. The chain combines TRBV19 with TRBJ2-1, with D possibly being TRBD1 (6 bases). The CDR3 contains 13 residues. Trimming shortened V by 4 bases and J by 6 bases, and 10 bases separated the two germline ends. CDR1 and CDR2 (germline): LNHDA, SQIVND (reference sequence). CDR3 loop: CASSRGPCNEQFF. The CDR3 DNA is TGTGCCAGTAGTAGGGGGCCCTGCAATGAGCAGTTCTTC.

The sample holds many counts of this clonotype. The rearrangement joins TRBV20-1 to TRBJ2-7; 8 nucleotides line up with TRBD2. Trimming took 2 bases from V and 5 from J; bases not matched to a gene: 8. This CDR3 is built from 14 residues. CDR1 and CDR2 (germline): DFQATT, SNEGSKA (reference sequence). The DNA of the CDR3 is TGCAGTGCTAGATCCTTAGCGGGAAACAACGAGCAGTACTTC. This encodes CSARSLAGNNEQYF.

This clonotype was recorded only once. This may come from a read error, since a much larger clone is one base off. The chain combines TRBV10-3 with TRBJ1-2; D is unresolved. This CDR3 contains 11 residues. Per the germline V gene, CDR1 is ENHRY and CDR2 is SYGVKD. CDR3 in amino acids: CAIGTIYAYTF. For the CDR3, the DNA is TGTGCCATCGGCACGATCTATGCCTACACCTTC.

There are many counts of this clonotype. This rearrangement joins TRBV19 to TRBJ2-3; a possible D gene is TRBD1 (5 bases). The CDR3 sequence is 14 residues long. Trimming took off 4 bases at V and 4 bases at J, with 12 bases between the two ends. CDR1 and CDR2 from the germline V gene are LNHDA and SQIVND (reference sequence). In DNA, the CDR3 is TGTGCCAGTAGTACCAGTAGCAGGGCAGATACGCAGTATTTT. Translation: CASSTSSRADTQYF.

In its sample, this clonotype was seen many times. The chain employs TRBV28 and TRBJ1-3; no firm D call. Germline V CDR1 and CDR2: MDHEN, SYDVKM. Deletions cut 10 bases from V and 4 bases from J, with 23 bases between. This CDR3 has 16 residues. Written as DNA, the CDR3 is TGTGCCAACACACCTGCGACTTACACCGACGGAAACACCATATATTTT. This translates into CANTPATYTDGNTIYF.

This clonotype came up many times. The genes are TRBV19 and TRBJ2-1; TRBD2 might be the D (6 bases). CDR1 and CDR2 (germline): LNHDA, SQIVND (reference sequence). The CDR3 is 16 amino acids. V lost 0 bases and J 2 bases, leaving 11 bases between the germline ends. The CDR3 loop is CASSIDHPSAYNEQFF. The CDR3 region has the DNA TGTGCCAGTAGTATAGATCATCCTAGCGCCTACAATGAGCAGTTCTTC.

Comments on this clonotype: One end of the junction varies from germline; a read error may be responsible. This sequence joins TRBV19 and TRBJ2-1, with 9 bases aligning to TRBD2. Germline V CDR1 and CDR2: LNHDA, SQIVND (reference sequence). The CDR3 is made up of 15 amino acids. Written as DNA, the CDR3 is TGTGCCAGTAGTATTCCGGGACTAGCCTTCAATGACCAGTTCTTC. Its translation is CASSIPGLAFNDQFF.

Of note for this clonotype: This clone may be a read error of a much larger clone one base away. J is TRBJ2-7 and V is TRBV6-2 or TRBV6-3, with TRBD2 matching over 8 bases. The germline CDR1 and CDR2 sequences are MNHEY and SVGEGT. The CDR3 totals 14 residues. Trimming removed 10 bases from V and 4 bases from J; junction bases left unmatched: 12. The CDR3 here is CATQLAGRLYEQYF. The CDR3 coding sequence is TGTGCCACCCAATTAGCGGGAAGGCTATACGAGCAGTACTTC.

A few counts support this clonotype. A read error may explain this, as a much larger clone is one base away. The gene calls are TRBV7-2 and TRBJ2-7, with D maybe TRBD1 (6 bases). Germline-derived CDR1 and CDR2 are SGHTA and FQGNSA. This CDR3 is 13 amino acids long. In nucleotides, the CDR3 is TGTGCCAGCGGCTTGACAGGATCCTACGAGCAGTACTTC. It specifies CASGLTGSYEQYF. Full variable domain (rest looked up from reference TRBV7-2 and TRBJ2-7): GAGVSQSPSNKVTEKGKDVELRCDPISGHTALYWYRQSLGQGLEFLIYFQGNSAPDKSGLPSDRFSAERTGGSVSTLTIQRTQQEDSAVYLCASGLTGSYEQYFGPGTRLTVT.

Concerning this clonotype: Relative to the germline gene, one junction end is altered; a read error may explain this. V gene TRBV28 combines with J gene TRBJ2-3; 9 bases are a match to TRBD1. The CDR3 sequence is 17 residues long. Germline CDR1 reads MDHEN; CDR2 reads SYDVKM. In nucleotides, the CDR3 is TGTGCCAGCAGTTTATGGACCGGGACAGGGAGCACATATACGCAGTATTTT. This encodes CASSLWTGTGSTYTQYF.

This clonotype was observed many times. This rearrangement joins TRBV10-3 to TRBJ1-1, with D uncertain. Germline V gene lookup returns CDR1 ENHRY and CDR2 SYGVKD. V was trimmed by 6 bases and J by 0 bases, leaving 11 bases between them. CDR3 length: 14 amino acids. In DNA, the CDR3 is TGTGCCATCAGCTCAGGACCGCTGAACACTGAAGCTTTCTTT. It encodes CAISSGPLNTEAFF.

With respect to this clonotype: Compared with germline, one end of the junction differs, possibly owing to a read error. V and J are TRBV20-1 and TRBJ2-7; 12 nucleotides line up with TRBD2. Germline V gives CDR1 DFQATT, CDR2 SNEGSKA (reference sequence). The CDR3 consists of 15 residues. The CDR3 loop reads CIARLTSGRPYEQYF. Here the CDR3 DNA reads TGCATTGCTAGATTGACTAGCGGGAGACCCTACGAGCAGTACTTC.

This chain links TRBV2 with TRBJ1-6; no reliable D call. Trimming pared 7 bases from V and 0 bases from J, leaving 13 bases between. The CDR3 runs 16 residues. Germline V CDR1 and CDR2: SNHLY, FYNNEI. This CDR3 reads CASIETKHSYNSPLHF. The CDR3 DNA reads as TGTGCCAGCATCGAGACAAAGCACTCCTATAATTCACCCCTCCACTTT.

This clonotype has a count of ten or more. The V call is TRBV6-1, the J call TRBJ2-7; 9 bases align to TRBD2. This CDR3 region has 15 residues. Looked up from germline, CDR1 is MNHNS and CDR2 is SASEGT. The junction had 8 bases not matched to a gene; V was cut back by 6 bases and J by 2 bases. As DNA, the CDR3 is TGTGCCAGCAGCCACGCAGCGGGAGGAACCTACGAGCAGTACTTC. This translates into CASSHAAGGTYEQYF.

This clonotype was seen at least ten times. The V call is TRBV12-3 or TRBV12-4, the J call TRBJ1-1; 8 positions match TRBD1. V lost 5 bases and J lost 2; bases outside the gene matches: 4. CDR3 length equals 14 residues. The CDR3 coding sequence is TGTGCCAGCAGTCCCCAGGGGGCAAACACTGAAGCTTTCTTT. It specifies CASSPQGANTEAFF.

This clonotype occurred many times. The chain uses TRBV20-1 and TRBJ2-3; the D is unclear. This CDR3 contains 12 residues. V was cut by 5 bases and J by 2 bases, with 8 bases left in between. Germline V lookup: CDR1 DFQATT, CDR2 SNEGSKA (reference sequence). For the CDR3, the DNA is TGCAGTGCTGTTGGGCCCACAGATACGCAGTATTTT. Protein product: CSAVGPTDTQYF.

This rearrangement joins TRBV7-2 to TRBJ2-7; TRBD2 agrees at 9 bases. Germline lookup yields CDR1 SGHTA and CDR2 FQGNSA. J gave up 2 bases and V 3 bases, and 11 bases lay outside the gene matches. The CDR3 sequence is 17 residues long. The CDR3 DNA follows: TGTGCCAGCAGCTTTCGCGGTAGCGGGAGAAGGACCTACGAGCAGTACTTC. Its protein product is CASSFRGSGRRTYEQYF.

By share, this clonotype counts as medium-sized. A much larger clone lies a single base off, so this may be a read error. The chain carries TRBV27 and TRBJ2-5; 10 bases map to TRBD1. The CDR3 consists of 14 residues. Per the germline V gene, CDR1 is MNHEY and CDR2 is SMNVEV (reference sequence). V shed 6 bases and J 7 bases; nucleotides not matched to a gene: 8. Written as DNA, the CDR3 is TGTGCCAGCAGCCCGGGACAGGGGATGGGGACCCAGTACTTC. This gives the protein CASSPGQGMGTQYF.

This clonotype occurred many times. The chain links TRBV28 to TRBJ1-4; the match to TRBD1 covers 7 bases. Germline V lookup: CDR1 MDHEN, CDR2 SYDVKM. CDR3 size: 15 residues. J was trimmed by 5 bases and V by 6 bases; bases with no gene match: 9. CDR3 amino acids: CASSPPGGANEKLFF. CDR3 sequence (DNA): TGTGCCAGCAGCCCGCCAGGGGGGGCGAATGAAAAACTGTTTTTT.

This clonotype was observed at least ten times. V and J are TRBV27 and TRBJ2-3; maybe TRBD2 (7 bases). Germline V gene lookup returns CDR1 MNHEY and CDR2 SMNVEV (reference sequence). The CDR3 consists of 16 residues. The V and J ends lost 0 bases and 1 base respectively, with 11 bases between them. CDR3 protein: CASSLSPGGGTDTQYF. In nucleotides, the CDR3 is TGTGCCAGCAGTTTATCTCCGGGGGGCGGCACAGATACGCAGTATTTT.

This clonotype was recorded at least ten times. CDR3 DNA: TGTGCCAGCAGCGCCCCGGGACAGCCGAACACTGAAGCTTTCTTT. This translates into CASSAPGQPNTEAFF. V is TRBV2 and J is TRBJ1-1; 7 bases are a match to TRBD1. CDR1 SNHLY and CDR2 FYNNEI come from the germline V gene. The CDR3 totals 15 residues. After removal of 6 bases from V and 1 base from J, the junction contained 8 bases not matched to a gene.

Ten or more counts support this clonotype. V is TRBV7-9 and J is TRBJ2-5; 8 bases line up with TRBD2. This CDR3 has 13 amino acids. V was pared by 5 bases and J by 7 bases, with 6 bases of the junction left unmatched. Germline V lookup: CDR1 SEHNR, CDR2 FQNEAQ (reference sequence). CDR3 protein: CASSLGTSGTQYF. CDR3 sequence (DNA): TGTGCCAGCAGCCTCGGGACTAGTGGGACCCAGTACTTC.

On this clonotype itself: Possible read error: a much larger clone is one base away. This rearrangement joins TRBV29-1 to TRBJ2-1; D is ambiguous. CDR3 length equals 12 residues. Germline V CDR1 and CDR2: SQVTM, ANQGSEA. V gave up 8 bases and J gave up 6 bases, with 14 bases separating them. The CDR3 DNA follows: TGCAGCATTACCGCCCAGATCAATGAGCAGTTCTTC. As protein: CSITAQINEQFF.

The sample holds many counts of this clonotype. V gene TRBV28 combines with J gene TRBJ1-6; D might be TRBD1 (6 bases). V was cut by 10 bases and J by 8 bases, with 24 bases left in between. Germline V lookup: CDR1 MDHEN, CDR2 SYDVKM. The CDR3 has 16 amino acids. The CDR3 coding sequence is TGTGCCATAAGGGAACAGGGTAGTCTCTCGGATTCACCCCTCCACTTT. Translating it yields CAIREQGSLSDSPLHF.